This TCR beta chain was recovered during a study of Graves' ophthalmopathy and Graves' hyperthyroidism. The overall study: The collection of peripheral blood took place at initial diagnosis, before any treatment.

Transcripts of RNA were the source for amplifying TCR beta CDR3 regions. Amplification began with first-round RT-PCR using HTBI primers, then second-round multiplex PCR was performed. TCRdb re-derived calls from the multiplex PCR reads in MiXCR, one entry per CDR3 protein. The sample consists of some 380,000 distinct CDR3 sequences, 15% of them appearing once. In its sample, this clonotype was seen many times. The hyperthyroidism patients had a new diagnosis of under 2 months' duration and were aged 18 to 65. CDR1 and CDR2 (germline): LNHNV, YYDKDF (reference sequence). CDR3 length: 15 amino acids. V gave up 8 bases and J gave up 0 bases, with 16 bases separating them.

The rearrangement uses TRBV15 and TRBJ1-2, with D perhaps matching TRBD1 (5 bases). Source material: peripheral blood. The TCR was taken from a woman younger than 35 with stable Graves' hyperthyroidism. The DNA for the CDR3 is TGTGCCACCCGGGACGTTAGGGACGCTAACTATGGCTACACCTTC. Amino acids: CATRDVRDANYGYTF.